This TCR beta chain comes out of a study of blood T cells in healthy people across ages. Overall study findings and caveats: PBMCs went unsorted, and a conclusive naive versus antigen-experienced comparison was therefore prevented.

Extracted total RNA amounted to at least 5.5 micrograms for each sample. CDR1 LGHNA and CDR2 YSLEER come from the germline V gene. CDR3 length: 16 amino acids. About this clonotype itself: What it binds is not known.

Sample-barcoded 5' priming and a J-beta primer mix drove a second PCR of 7 to 11 cycles. TCRdb reanalysed the 5' RACE reads using MiXCR and keeps one entry per CDR3 protein. This sample has 1.5 million to 2 million distinct CDR3 sequences, with 40% to 55% found just once. The chain uses TRBV4-3 and TRBJ2-4; D might be TRBD1 or TRBD2, each matching 5 bases. Matching the DNA end better, TRBJ2-7 makes the J call doubtful. The sequence was obtained from a woman aged 40 to 50 in good health. The sequenced sample consisted of blood. In DNA form, the CDR3 reads TGCGCCAGCAGCCAAGTGGGAGACAGCCTAATCTACGAGCAGTACTTC. Translating it yields CASSQVGDSLIYEQYF.